This entry describes one T cell receptor (beta chain). As yet, its antigen is unknown. The treatment is: approximately 9-day PBMC culture with coronavirus spike peptide pools or control peptides (ViraFEST assay). The data stem from a study of vaccination and CD4 T cells after COVID-19. Study-wide background: Stimulation of cells relied on overlapping spike peptides derived from SARS-CoV-2, HCoV-NL63, HCoV-OC43 and HCoV-229E.

Cultured CD4+ T-cell DNA underwent Oncomine TCR Beta short-read sequencing. Each CDR3 protein is one row after TCRdb ran MiXCR on the PCR reads. Seen here are about 18,000 distinct CDR3 sequences, approximately 63% observed once, and the top ten hold 5.5%. This CDR3 spans 14 amino acids. Germline assignment: CDR1 SGHVS and CDR2 FNYEAQ. Trimming stripped 5 bases from V and 6 bases from J, with 14 bases between. The sequenced sample was CD4+ T cells from blood, cultured in vitro. V usage is TRBV7-6 and J usage is TRBJ2-1; D not resolved. The TCR comes from a human donor who had recovered from COVID-19. The CDR3 DNA is TGTGCCAGCAGCCCCCGTGGGTTTGGCAATGAGCAGTTCTTC. Translated, it gives CASSPRGFGNEQFF.